The TCR beta chain under discussion was sequenced for a study of identical twins. Study results and caveats: Conclusions relied on cross-sectional statistical analysis, not following the same donors.

TCRdb analysed the 5' RACE reads with MiXCR anew, one entry per CDR3 protein. The data show approximately 500,000 distinct CDR3 sequences, approximately 14% seen once. CDR1 SGHDN and CDR2 FVKESK come from the germline V gene. This CDR3 has 19 amino acids. V lost 0 bases to trimming and J lost 3 bases; unmatched junction nucleotides: 12. This clonotype was counted between two and nine times. Its target is unknown. These data were also reused for a study on yellow fever vaccine responses in identical twins.

Sequencing was done on a sample of CD4+ T cells sorted from blood. The clonotype was recovered from a woman aged 18-29 years in good health. The chain is built from TRBV14 and TRBJ2-1; TRBD2 matches at 9 bases. The CDR3 region has the DNA TGTGCCAGCAGCCAAGATCCCCCCGGATTAGCGGGAGTCTACAATGAGCAGTTCTTC. The encoded protein is CASSQDPPGLAGVYNEQFF.